Listed here are 21 T cell receptor beta chains from one sample, sequenced in a study of blood T cell repertoires in COVID-19. TCRdb's copy holds only in-frame clones and misses some; the assay was immunoSEQ multiplex PCR. The table has some 260,000 clones, 80% to 90% seen once. Sequenced sample: peripheral blood. These receptors were taken from an elderly man with acute or convalescent COVID-19.

V gene TRBV7-2 combines with J gene TRBJ2-5; 13 bases fit TRBD2. Germline loops: CDR1 SGHTA, CDR2 FQGNSA. Trimming removed 0 bases from V and 2 bases from J; junction bases left unmatched: 3. The CDR3 covers 17 residues. In DNA, the CDR3 is TGTGCCAGCAGCTTAGCGACACTAGCGGGGGGGCAAGAGACCCAGTACTTC. Translation: CASSLATLAGGQETQYF.

Only a few counts were recorded for this clone. Within the sample, other DNA sequences also encode this same CDR3. The J gene is TRBJ1-5, the V gene TRBV20-1; the match to TRBD1 covers 8 bases. The V segment lost 6 bases and the J segment 4 bases; nucleotides outside the gene matches: 8. Germline V gives CDR1 DFQATT, CDR2 SNEGSKA (reference sequence). This CDR3 is built from 14 residues. Here the CDR3 DNA reads TGCAGTGCAAGTAACAGGGGGTCGAATCAGCCCCAGCATTTT. Translating gives CSASNRGSNQPQHF.

This chain joins TRBV11-2 and TRBJ2-5; TRBD2 agrees at 9 bases. CDR1 and CDR2 from the germline V gene are SGHAT and FQNNGV. The CDR3 extends over 16 amino acids. V shed 5 bases and J 3 bases; nucleotides not matched to a gene: 10. CDR3 amino acids: CASSRGGSGGKETQYF. CDR3 coding DNA: TGTGCCAGCAGCCGAGGTGGTAGCGGGGGAAAAGAGACCCAGTACTTC.

CDR3 region: CSASYESSRNSPLHF. Written as DNA, the CDR3 is TGCAGTGCTAGTTACGAGAGTTCGCGTAATTCACCCCTCCACTTT. The chain joins TRBV20-1 to TRBJ1-6; D gene uncertain. Germline V gives CDR1 DFQATT, CDR2 SNEGSKA (reference sequence). V lost 3 bases to trimming and J lost 6 bases, with 15 bases between them. The CDR3 is made up of 15 amino acids.

The chain links TRBV7-9 to TRBJ1-2; no clear D. The CDR3 length is 14 residues. Germline V gives CDR1 SEHNR, CDR2 FQNEAQ (reference sequence). The germline V and J ends were trimmed by 1 base and 4 bases, with 10 bases remaining between them. CDR3 in amino acids: CASSLGGASYGYTF. For the CDR3, the DNA is TGTGCCAGCAGCTTAGGAGGAGCGAGCTATGGCTACACCTTC.

The rearrangement links TRBV7-3 to TRBJ2-6; 8 bases are a match to TRBD2. In germline, CDR1 is SGHTA, CDR2 FQGTGA. The V gene end was trimmed by 4 bases and the J gene end by 5 bases; junction bases not matched to a gene: 4. The CDR3 has 15 residues. CDR3: CASSSGGRRANVLTF. The CDR3 region has the DNA TGTGCCAGCAGCTCGGGGGGGCGCAGGGCCAACGTCCTGACTTTC.

The chain carries TRBV5-1 and TRBJ1-6, with TRBD1 matching 8 bases. Germline V gene data show CDR1 as SGHRS and CDR2 as YFSETQ. There are 15 residues in the CDR3. With V trimmed by 4 bases and J by 4 bases, 4 bases remained unmatched. The CDR3 DNA sequence: TGCGCCAGCAGCCCTAGACAGGGGTATAATTCACCCCTCCACTTT. This sequence encodes CASSPRQGYNSPLHF. Variable domain in full (rest from reference TRBV5-1 and TRBJ1-6): KAGVTQTPRYLIKTRGQQVTLSCSPISGHRSVSWYQQTPGQGLQFLFEYFSETQRNKGNFPGRFSGRQFSNSRSEMNVSTLELGDSALYLCASSPRQGYNSPLHFGNGTRLTVT.

The CDR3 loop reads CASSPGTRNVVGLRETQYF. The CDR3 DNA follows: TGTGCCAGCAGCCCAGGGACACGGAATGTGGTTGGGCTCCGGGAGACCCAGTACTTC. The chain combines TRBV7-8 with TRBJ2-5, with a tentative D call TRBD1 (6 bases). This CDR3 has 19 residues. The V end was cut by 5 bases, the J end by 5 bases, with 30 bases between. Germline V CDR1 and CDR2: SGHVS, FQNEAQ.

This clone was observed a handful of times. This sequence joins TRBV2 and TRBJ1-6; D is ambiguous. CDR1 and CDR2 from the germline V gene are SNHLY and FYNNEI. The CDR3 loop spans 15 amino acids. V lost 4 bases, J lost 5 bases, and 12 bases lay in between. For the CDR3, the DNA is TGTGCCAGCAGTGTATTGGGCGCGAATAATTCACCCCTCCACTTT. This translates into CASSVLGANNSPLHF.

The chain has TRBV5-1 and TRBJ1-2, with D possibly being TRBD1 (5 bases). The CDR3 sequence is 16 residues long. Germline values: CDR1 SGHRS, CDR2 YFSETQ. V lost 4 bases to trimming and J lost 2 bases, with 18 bases between them. The CDR3 DNA reads as TGCGCCAGCAGCCGGCTCACCGGCAGGGCAAACTATGGCTACACCTTC. This translates into CASSRLTGRANYGYTF.

V gene TRBV4-3 combines with J gene TRBJ2-1, with a weak D call TRBD1 (6 bases). The CDR3 totals 15 residues. V was trimmed by 1 base and J by 5 bases, leaving 12 bases between them. Looked up from germline, CDR1 is LGHNA and CDR2 is YSLEER. CDR3 residues: CASSQGPGQNNEQFF. Here the CDR3 DNA reads TGCGCCAGCAGCCAAGGTCCCGGACAGAACAATGAGCAGTTCTTC.

This chain connects TRBV5-5 to TRBJ1-3; the D gene is possibly TRBD1 (6 bases). The V and J ends lost 4 bases and 10 bases respectively, with 21 bases between them. CDR3 length: 15 amino acids. Germline values: CDR1 SGHKS, CDR2 YYEKEE (reference sequence). CDR3 coding DNA: TGTGCCAGCAGCCAAGCCGGGGGGCTGCTGGGGACCATATATTTT. Translating it yields CASSQAGGLLGTIYF.

The chain carries TRBV7-3 and TRBJ1-5; D is possibly TRBD1 (5 bases). The V end was cut by 6 bases, the J end by 5 bases, with 17 bases between. Germline CDR1 reads SGHTA; CDR2 reads FQGTGA. The CDR3 runs 15 residues. CDR3 amino acids: CASRSYWGKYQPQHF. As DNA, the CDR3 is TGTGCCAGCAGGTCCTATTGGGGCAAGTATCAGCCCCAGCATTTT.

Here the CDR3 reads CASSERNRGTWAQYF. The CDR3 DNA sequence: TGTGCCAGCAGTGAACGGAACAGGGGAACGTGGGCGCAGTATTTT. The rearrangement uses TRBV6-1 and TRBJ2-3, with 7 bases lining up with TRBD1. CDR1 is MNHNS and CDR2 is SASEGT in the germline V gene. The CDR3 sequence is 15 residues long. V was clipped by 2 bases and J by 10 bases; unmatched bases: 12.

The genes are TRBV15 and TRBJ2-3; 9 nucleotides match TRBD2. J gave up 1 base and V 0 bases, and 14 bases lay outside the gene matches. CDR3 size: 20 residues. The germline V gene encodes CDR1 LNHNV and CDR2 YYDKDF (reference sequence). Here the CDR3 reads CATSRDPLAGYPTGTDTQYF. The CDR3 coding sequence is TGTGCCACCAGCAGAGATCCCCTAGCGGGATATCCGACTGGCACAGATACGCAGTATTTT.

The DNA of the CDR3 is TGTGCCAGCAGTTACGGGGCAGGGGACACCGGGGAGCTGTTTTTT. It translates to CASSYGAGDTGELFF. The rearrangement uses TRBV6-2 or TRBV6-3 and TRBJ2-2, with D possibly being TRBD1 (6 bases). Trimming cost V 2 bases and J 3 bases, with 10 bases left between them. This CDR3 contains 15 residues. Germline V gene lookup returns CDR1 MNHEY and CDR2 SVGEGT.

The sample holds a few counts of this clone. V usage is TRBV19 and J usage is TRBJ1-2; the D gene is possibly TRBD1 (5 bases). CDR1 and CDR2 from the germline V gene are LNHDA and SQIVND (reference sequence). This CDR3 comprises 13 residues. Trimming shortened V by 5 bases and J by 8 bases, and 15 bases separated the two germline ends. Written as DNA, the CDR3 is TGTGCCAGTAGTGAACAGGCTTCTGACGGCTACACCTTC. The encoded protein is CASSEQASDGYTF.

CDR3 in amino acids: CASSLQTELNYGYTF. The DNA for the CDR3 is TGCGCCAGCAGCTTGCAAACTGAGCTAAACTATGGCTACACCTTC. This chain links TRBV5-1 with TRBJ1-2; D is unresolved. The V end was cut by 1 base, the J end by 2 bases, with 12 bases between. The CDR3 is 15 residues long. The germline CDR1 and CDR2 sequences are SGHRS and YFSETQ.

The chain links TRBV2 to TRBJ1-5; 8 positions match TRBD1. Germline loops: CDR1 SNHLY, CDR2 FYNNEI. The CDR3 runs 16 residues. The J segment lost 3 bases and the V segment lost 6 bases, leaving 10 bases of the junction unmatched. The CDR3 loop reads CASRARTGNDNQPQHF. As DNA, the CDR3 is TGTGCCAGCAGGGCACGGACAGGGAATGACAATCAGCCCCAGCATTTT.

This clone was observed a few times. Here the CDR3 reads CASSQSQDSSYGYTF. The CDR3 nucleotides read TGCGCCAGCAGCCAATCTCAGGACAGCTCCTATGGCTACACCTTC. The J gene is TRBJ1-2, the V gene TRBV4-3; TRBD1 might be the D (6 bases). The CDR3 consists of 15 residues. Trimming removed 2 bases at V and 4 bases at J, with 14 bases between. From germline, CDR1 is LGHNA and CDR2 YSLEER.

The chain is built from TRBV9 and TRBJ2-5; a possible D gene is TRBD2 (7 bases). The CDR3 is 16 amino acids. Germline V gene sequence: CDR1 SGDLS, CDR2 YYNGEE. V lost 5 bases and J 1 base, leaving 18 bases between the germline ends. CDR3 nucleotides: TGTGCCAGCAGTTTGGCTGGGGGGGCCCGCCAAGAGACCCAGTACTTC. This sequence encodes CASSLAGGARQETQYF.